This is a list of T cell receptor beta chains from one sample in a study of blood T cell repertoires in COVID-19. TCRdb's table, derived via immunoSEQ multiplex PCR, lists solely in-frame clones and lacks some. Among 100,000 or so clones listed, approximately 91% were seen once. Sequencing was done on a sample of peripheral blood. Receptors originate from a man in his 60s with acute or convalescent COVID-19. Each CDR3 is given with its conserved first and last residue. A D gene is named only where the DNA matches it firmly. For some rows the clone size is stated as once, few or many, or as a class when expanded; others skip it.

D gene: TRBD2
clone size: -
J gene: TRBJ2-7
V gene: TRBV4-2
CDR3 DNA: TGTGCCAGCAGCCAAGGGGCGGGAGGGTCCTCCTACGAGCAGTACTTC
CDR3 protein: CASSQGAGGSSYEQYF

D gene: -
clone size: -
J gene: TRBJ1-4
V gene: TRBV18
CDR3 DNA: TGTGCCAGCTCACCGCAACAGGGTTCAACTAATGAAAAACTGTTTTTT
CDR3 protein: CASSPQQGSTNEKLFF

D gene: -
clone size: -
J gene: TRBJ2-1
V gene: TRBV5-1
CDR3 DNA: TGCGCCAGCAGCTCTGGCGGGGTCCCGTACAATGAGCAGTTCTTC
CDR3 protein: CASSSGGVPYNEQFF

D gene: TRBD2
clone size: -
J gene: TRBJ2-1
V gene: TRBV6-5
CDR3 DNA: TGTGCCAGCTGGGGGGGGAGGGGCGAGCAGTTCTTC
CDR3 protein: CASWGGRGEQFF

D gene: -
clone size: -
J gene: TRBJ2-1
V gene: TRBV6-5
CDR3 DNA: TGTGCCAGCAGTCCACAGGGTTATGAGCAGTTCTTC
CDR3 protein: CASSPQGYEQFF

D gene: -
clone size: -
J gene: TRBJ1-2
V gene: TRBV6-6
CDR3 DNA: TGTGCCAGCAGTTCGGAAGGTCCGAGGAACTATGGCTACACCTTC
CDR3 protein: CASSSEGPRNYGYTF

D gene: -
clone size: -
J gene: TRBJ1-5
V gene: TRBV10-2
CDR3 DNA: TGCGCCAGCAGTGAGTCCGGGATGGACGGTAGCAATCAGCCCCAGCATTTT
CDR3 protein: CASSESGMDGSNQPQHF

D gene: TRBD1
clone size: once
J gene: TRBJ1-2
V gene: TRBV28
CDR3 DNA: TGTGCCAGCAAGACAGGGGGAACTAACTATGGCTACACCTTC
CDR3 protein: CASKTGGTNYGYTF

D gene: TRBD1
clone size: -
J gene: TRBJ2-5
V gene: TRBV24-1
CDR3 DNA: TGTGCCGCCAGAAGACAGGGCGATAGGCGGGTCTACCTGATAGAGACCCAGTACTTC
CDR3 protein: CAARRQGDRRVYLIETQYF

D gene: TRBD2
clone size: -
J gene: TRBJ2-7
V gene: TRBV5-4
CDR3 DNA: TGTGCCAGCAGCTACAAAATAGCGGGGGTACAGGGACTTTTCTACGAGCAGTACTTC
CDR3 protein: CASSYKIAGVQGLFYEQYF

D gene: -
clone size: -
J gene: TRBJ2-1
V gene: TRBV11-2
CDR3 DNA: TGTGCCAGCAGCTTAGGAGGCGGGGCCCTTGGAAATGAGCAGTTCTTC
CDR3 protein: CASSLGGGALGNEQFF